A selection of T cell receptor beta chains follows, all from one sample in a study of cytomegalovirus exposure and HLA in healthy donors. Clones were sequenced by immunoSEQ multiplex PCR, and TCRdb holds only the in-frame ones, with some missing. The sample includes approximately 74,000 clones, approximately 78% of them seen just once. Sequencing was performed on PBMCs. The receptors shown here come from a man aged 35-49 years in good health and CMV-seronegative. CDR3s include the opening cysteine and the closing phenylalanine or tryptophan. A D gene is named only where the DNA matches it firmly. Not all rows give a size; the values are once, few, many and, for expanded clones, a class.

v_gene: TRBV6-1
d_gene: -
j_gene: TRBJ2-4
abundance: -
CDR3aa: CASSEWGGQVKNIQYF
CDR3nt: TGTGCCAGCAGTGAATGGGGGGGACAGGTCAAAAACATTCAGTACTTC

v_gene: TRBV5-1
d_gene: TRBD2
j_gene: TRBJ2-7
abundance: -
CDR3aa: CASSFRTSGSLYEQYF
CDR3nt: TGCGCCAGCAGCTTCCGGACTAGCGGGAGTCTTTACGAGCAGTACTTC

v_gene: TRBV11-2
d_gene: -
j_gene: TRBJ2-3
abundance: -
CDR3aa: CASSFIGGSTDTQYF
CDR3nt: TGTGCCAGCAGCTTTATCGGGGGAAGCACAGATACGCAGTATTTT

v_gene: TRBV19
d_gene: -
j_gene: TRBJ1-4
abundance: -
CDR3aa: CASSTKGNGREKLFF
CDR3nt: TGTGCCAGTAGTACGAAAGGAAACGGGAGAGAAAAACTGTTTTTT

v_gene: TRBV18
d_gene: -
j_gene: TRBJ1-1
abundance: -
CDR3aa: CASSPGGSHTEAFF
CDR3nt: TGTGCCAGCTCACCGGGGGGGAGTCACACTGAAGCTTTCTTT

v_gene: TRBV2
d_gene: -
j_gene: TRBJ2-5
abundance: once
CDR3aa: CARTRERQYF
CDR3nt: TGTGCCAGGACTCGAGAAAGGCAGTACTTC

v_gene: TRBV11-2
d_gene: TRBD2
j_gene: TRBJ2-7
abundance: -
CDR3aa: CASRPGLAYEQYF
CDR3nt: TGTGCCAGCAGGCCGGGACTAGCATACGAGCAGTACTTC

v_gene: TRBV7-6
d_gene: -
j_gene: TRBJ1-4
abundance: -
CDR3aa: CASSLRVNNEKLFF
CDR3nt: TGTGCCAGCAGTCTCAGGGTTAATAATGAAAAACTGTTTTTT

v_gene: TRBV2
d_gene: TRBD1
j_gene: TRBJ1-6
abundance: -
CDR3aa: CASKDRGAYNSPLHF
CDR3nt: TGTGCCAGCAAGGACAGGGGGGCCTATAATTCACCCCTCCACTTT

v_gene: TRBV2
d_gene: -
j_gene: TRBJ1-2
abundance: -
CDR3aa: CASKVGGNPNYGYTF
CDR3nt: TGTGCCAGCAAGGTGGGGGGAAATCCTAACTATGGCTACACCTTC

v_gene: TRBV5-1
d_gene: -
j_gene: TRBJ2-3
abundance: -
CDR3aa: CASSGGASEFTDTQYF
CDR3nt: TGCGCCAGCAGCGGCGGTGCTAGCGAATTCACAGATACGCAGTATTTT

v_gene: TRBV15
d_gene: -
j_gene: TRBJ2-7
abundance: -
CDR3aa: CATSRTLELAYEQYF
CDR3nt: TGTGCCACCAGCAGGACTCTCGAACTCGCCTACGAGCAGTACTTC

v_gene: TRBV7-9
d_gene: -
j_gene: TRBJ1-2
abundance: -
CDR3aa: CSSSSFRALGNYGYTF
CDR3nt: TGTTCCAGCAGCTCCTTCAGGGCTCTAGGAAACTATGGCTACACCTTC